This T cell receptor beta chain originates from a study of T cells in women clearing cervical HPV infection. Profiling relied on immunoSEQ multiplex PCR, and the TCRdb table lists in-frame clones only, not all of them. The sample's table shows tens of thousands of clones. The CDR3 length is 17 residues. V lost 0 bases to trimming and J lost 1 base, with 11 bases between them. Germline CDR1 SGHRS, CDR2 YFSETQ. Regarding this clone: The read is 3 residues too short to cover the CDR3 end, so that end is filled in from the germline J gene.

This clonotype was obtained from a woman between 18 and 70 years old with a cervical HPV16 infection that either progressed to CIN3+ or cleared (not recorded which). Sequenced: blood buffy coat. This chain connects TRBV5-1 to TRBJ2-6, with D perhaps matching TRBD2 (5 bases). Partial CDR3 DNA: TGCGCCAGCAGCTTGGGCCTTTCGGGGTCTGGGGCCAACGTC. The encoded protein is CASSLGLSGSGANV. The entire CDR3 protein is CASSLGLSGSGANVLTF. Looking up the rest from reference TRBV5-1 and TRBJ2-6 gives the full variable domain: KAGVTQTPRYLIKTRGQQVTLSCSPISGHRSVSWYQQTPGQGLQFLFEYFSETQRNKGNFPGRFSGRQFSNSRSEMNVSTLELGDSALYLCASSLGLSGSGANVLTFGAGSRLTVL.